The clone carrying this T cell receptor (beta chain) was recorded a few times. What it binds is unknown. This record comes from a study of response to subunit inactivated influenza vaccine. General study findings and limits: Authors suggested that a seasonal influenza vaccination recruits few new T cells each time.

The CDR3 totals 16 residues. After removal of 1 base from V and 4 bases from J, the junction contained 7 bases not matched to a gene. The germline CDR1 and CDR2 sequences are MGHDK and SYGVNS. TCRdb re-called the RT-PCR reads through MiXCR, storing one row per CDR3 protein. The table includes 610,000 or so distinct CDR3 sequences, around 15% detected once. This chain joins TRBV25-1 and TRBJ2-1; 7 bases line up with TRBD2. This sequence originates from a man between 50 and 59 years old who received an inactivated influenza vaccine. This specimen consisted of PBMCs from blood, obtained about 11 days after vaccination. The CDR3 DNA follows: TGTGCCAGCAGTGAATTGGCGGGAGTATTGTACAATGAGCAGTTCTTC. This encodes CASSELAGVLYNEQFF. Full variable domain (rest looked up from reference TRBV25-1 and TRBJ2-1): EADIYQTPRYLVIGTGKKITLECSQTMGHDKMYWYQQDPGMELHLIHYSYGVNSTEKGDLSSESTVSRIRTEHFPLTLESARPSHTSQYLCASSELAGVLYNEQFFGPGTRLTVL.